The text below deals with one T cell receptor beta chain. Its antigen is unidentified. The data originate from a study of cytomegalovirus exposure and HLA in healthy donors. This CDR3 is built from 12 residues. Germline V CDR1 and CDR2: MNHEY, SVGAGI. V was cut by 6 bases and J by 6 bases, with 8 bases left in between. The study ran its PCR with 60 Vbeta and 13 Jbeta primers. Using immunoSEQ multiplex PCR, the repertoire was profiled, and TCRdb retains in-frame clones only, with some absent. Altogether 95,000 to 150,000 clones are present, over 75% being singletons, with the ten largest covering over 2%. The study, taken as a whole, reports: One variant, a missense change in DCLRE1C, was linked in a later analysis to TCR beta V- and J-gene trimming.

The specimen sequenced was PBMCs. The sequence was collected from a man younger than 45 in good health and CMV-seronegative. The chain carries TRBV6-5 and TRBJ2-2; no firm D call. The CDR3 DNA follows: TGTGCCAGCAGCCTTAGAGCCGGGGAGCTGTTTTTT. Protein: CASSLRAGELFF.